This TCR beta chain was captured by sequencing in a study of T cells after yellow fever vaccination. Overall study findings and caveats: There was a small share of clonotypes that showed up in both the CD4 and CD8 compartments.

CDR3 length equals 12 residues. CDR1 is SGHRS, CDR2 YFSETQ, per germline. Trimming pared 1 base from V and 6 bases from J, leaving 7 bases between. With respect to this clonotype: The antigen remains unidentified.

TCRdb used MiXCR to reprocess the 5' RACE reads, holding one entry per CDR3 protein. The profile covers a few hundred thousand distinct CDR3 sequences, with approximately 3.9% appearing a single time and 20% to 25% taken by the ten largest. The V call is TRBV5-1, the J call TRBJ1-2; no clear D gene. This receptor was identified in a man aged 18 to 30 who received the YFV17D yellow fever vaccine. The sequenced sample was PBMCs, obtained 5 days after the yellow fever booster vaccination. CDR3 in DNA: TGCGCCAGCAGCTTGTCTCAAGATGGCTACACCTTC. This translates into CASSLSQDGYTF.